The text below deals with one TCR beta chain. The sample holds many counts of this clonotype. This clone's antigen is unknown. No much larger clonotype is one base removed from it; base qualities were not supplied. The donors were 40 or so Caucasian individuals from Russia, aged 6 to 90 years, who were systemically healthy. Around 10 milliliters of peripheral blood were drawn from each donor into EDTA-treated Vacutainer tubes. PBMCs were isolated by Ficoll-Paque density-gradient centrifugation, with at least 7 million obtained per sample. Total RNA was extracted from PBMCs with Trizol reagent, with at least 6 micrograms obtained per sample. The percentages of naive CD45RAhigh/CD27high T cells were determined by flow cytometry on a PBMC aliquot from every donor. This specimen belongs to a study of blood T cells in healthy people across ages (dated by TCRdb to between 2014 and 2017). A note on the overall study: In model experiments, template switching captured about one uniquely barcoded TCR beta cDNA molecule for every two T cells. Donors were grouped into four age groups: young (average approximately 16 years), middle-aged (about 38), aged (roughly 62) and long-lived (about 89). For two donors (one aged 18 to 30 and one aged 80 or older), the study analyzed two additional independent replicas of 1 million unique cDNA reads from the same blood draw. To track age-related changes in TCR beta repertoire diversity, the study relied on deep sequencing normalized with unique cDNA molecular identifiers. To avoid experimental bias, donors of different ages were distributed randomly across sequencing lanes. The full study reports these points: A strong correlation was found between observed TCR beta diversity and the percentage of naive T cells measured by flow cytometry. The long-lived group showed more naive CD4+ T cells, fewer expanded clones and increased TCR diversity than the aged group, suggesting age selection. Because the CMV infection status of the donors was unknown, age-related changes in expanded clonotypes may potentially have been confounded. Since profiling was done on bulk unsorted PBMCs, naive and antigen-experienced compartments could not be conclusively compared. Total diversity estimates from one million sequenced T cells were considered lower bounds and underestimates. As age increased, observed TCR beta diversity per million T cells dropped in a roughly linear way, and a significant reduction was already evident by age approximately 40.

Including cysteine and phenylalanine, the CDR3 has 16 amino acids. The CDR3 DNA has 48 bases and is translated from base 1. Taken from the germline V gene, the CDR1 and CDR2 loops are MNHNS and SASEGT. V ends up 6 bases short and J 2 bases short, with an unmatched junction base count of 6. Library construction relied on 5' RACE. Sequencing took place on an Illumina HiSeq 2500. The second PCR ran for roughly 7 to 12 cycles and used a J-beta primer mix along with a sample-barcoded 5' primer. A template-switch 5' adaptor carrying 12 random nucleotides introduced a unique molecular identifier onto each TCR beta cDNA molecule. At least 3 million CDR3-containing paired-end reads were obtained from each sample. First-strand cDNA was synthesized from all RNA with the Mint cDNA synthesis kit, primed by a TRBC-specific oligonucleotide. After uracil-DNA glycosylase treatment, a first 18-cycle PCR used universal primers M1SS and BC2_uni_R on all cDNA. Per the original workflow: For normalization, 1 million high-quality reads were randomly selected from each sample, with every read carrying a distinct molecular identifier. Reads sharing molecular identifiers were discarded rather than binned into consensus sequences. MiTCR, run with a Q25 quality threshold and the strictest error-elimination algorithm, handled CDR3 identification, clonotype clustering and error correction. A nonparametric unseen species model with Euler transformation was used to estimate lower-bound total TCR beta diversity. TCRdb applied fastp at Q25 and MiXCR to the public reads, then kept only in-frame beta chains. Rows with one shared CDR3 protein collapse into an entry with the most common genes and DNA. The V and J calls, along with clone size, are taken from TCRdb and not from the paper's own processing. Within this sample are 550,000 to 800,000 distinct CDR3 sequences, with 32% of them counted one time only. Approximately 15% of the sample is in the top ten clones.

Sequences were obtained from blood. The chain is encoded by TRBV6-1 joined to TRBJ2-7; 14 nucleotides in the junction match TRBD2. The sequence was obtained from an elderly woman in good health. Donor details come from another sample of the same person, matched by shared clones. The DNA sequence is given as TGTGCCAGCAGGGGGACTAGCGGGGGTACTACCTACGAGCAGTACTTC. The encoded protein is CASRGTSGGTTYEQYF.